Listed below are T cell receptor beta chains from one sample, sequenced in a study of beta chain features in type 1 diabetes. The data were produced by immunoSEQ multiplex PCR, yet TCRdb's version contains in-frame clones alone and is incomplete. The data show about 360,000 clones, around an eighth seen once. Sequencing input: naive CD4+ T cells from blood. These receptors all stem from a man younger than 35 in good health. CDR3s include the opening cysteine and the closing phenylalanine or tryptophan. A D gene is named only where the DNA matches it firmly. Clone size appears in some rows only: once, few, many, or a class for an expanded clone.

size	V	D	J	CDR3	DNA
few	TRBV4-3	TRBD1	TRBJ2-2	CASGRDRNTGELFF	TGCGCCAGCGGCCGGGACAGAAACACCGGGGAGCTGTTTTTT
few	TRBV19	.	TRBJ2-7	CASSNSGPYEQYF	TGTGCCAGTAGTAATAGCGGTCCCTACGAGCAGTACTTC
.	TRBV27	TRBD1	TRBJ2-7	CASSSLGDRELLYEQYF	TGTGCCAGCAGTTCACTGGGGGACAGGGAACTACTCTACGAGCAGTACTTC
few	TRBV7-3	TRBD1	TRBJ1-2	CASSFRQGEGYTF	TGTGCCAGCAGCTTTCGACAGGGGGAAGGCTACACCTTC
.	TRBV18	TRBD1	TRBJ2-2	CASSGQEPSNTGELFF	TGTGCCAGCTCAGGACAGGAGCCCTCGAACACCGGGGAGCTGTTTTTT
few	TRBV18	.	TRBJ1-1	CASSPLSPMNTEAFF	TGTGCCAGCTCACCACTCAGTCCCATGAACACTGAAGCTTTCTTT
.	TRBV4-1	.	TRBJ2-1	CASSLGRGSYNEQFF	TGCGCCAGCAGCCTTGGGAGAGGCTCCTACAATGAGCAGTTCTTC
.	TRBV7-6	.	TRBJ2-1	CASSTTGLRHEQFF	TGTGCCAGCAGCACAACGGGACTCCGACATGAGCAGTTCTTC
.	TRBV29-1	.	TRBJ1-1	CSVWGGARLTEAFF	TGCAGCGTTTGGGGGGGGGCGCGTCTCACTGAAGCTTTCTTT
few	TRBV19	.	TRBJ1-6	CASSTPRGPLHF	TGTGCCAGTAGTACCCCAAGGGGACCCCTCCACTTT
few	TRBV15	.	TRBJ2-1	CATSREGTSYNEQFF	TGTGCCACCAGCAGAGAAGGGACATCGTACAATGAGCAGTTCTTC
.	TRBV7-3	.	TRBJ2-2	CASSLGAVGELFF	TGTGCCAGCAGCTTGGGCGCCGTGGGGGAGCTGTTTTTT
few	TRBV7-3	TRBD2	TRBJ2-1	CASQTSGIGNEQFF	TGTGCCAGCCAGACTAGCGGGATTGGGAATGAGCAGTTCTTC
few	TRBV5-4	TRBD2	TRBJ2-5	CASRRTSGNAQETQYF	TGTGCCAGCAGGAGGACTAGCGGGAATGCCCAAGAGACCCAGTACTTC
few	TRBV4-3	.	TRBJ2-1	CASSHTQGRNEQFF	TGCGCCAGCAGCCACACACAGGGGAGGAATGAGCAGTTCTTC
.	TRBV2	.	TRBJ2-7	CASKYGRGIYEQYF	TGTGCCAGCAAGTACGGCAGGGGCATCTACGAGCAGTACTTC
once	TRBV6-6	.	TRBJ2-7	CASSPPSVPPYEQYF	TGTGCCAGCAGCCCTCCCAGCGTACCCCCCTACGAGCAGTACTTC
.	TRBV7-9	.	TRBJ1-6	CASSLGATTNSPLHF	TGTGCCAGCAGCTTAGGGGCAACAACCAATTCACCCCTCCACTTT
.	TRBV7-2	TRBD1	TRBJ2-6	CASTRPGQSLSGANVLTF	TGTGCCAGCACCAGACCGGGACAGTCCCTCTCTGGGGCCAACGTCCTGACTTTC
.	TRBV6-5	TRBD1	TRBJ2-1	CASSYSFDRGNDEQFF	TGTGCCAGCAGTTACTCTTTCGACAGGGGGAATGATGAGCAGTTCTTC
.	TRBV19	.	TRBJ1-1	CASSNVANTEAFF	TGTGCCAGTAGTAATGTGGCCAACACTGAAGCTTTCTTT
.	TRBV6-5	TRBD2	TRBJ2-4	CASSYSTRGSGNIQYF	TGTGCCAGCAGTTACTCGACGCGGGGGTCGGGGAACATTCAGTACTTC
.	TRBV14	.	TRBJ2-2	CASSLFRIPRTGELFF	TGTGCCAGCAGCCTTTTCAGGATCCCTCGGACCGGGGAGCTGTTTTTT
.	TRBV28	TRBD1	TRBJ2-7	CASSPGQGPYEQYF	TGTGCCAGCAGCCCGGGACAGGGGCCCTACGAGCAGTACTTC
few	TRBV7-9	.	TRBJ2-3	CASSYLSTDTQYF	TGTGCCAGCAGCTATCTTAGCACAGATACGCAGTATTTT
few	TRBV7-2	TRBD2	TRBJ2-1	CASSLVAGGAIPEQFF	TGTGCCAGCAGCTTAGTGGCGGGGGGGGCGATTCCTGAGCAGTTCTTC
.	TRBV29-1	.	TRBJ1-1	CSVASTTENTEAFF	TGCAGCGTTGCTTCGACAACGGAGAACACTGAAGCTTTCTTT
few	TRBV4-1	.	TRBJ1-4	CASSQPGGERKLFF	TGCGCCAGCAGCCAGCCGGGGGGCGAGCGAAAACTGTTTTTT
few	TRBV7-8	.	TRBJ2-1	CASSLSPLVLSSYNEQFF	TGTGCCAGCAGCTTAAGTCCTTTGGTCCTCAGCTCCTACAATGAGCAGTTCTTC
few	TRBV4-3	TRBD2	TRBJ2-3	CASSQATSGTDTQYF	TGCGCCAGCAGCCAAGCAACTAGCGGGACAGATACGCAGTATTTT
.	TRBV28	TRBD1	TRBJ1-1	CASHTGGSEAFF	TGTGCCAGCCACACAGGGGGCTCTGAAGCTTTCTTT
.	TRBV7-9	.	TRBJ2-2	CASSAQGELFF	TGTGCCAGCAGCGCCCAGGGGGAGCTGTTTTTT
.	TRBV7-6	TRBD1	TRBJ1-1	CASSFAGTGRYSEAFF	TGTGCCAGCAGCTTCGCCGGGACAGGGAGATACTCTGAAGCTTTCTTT
.	TRBV7-9	.	TRBJ1-2	CASDQGPYGYTF	TGTGCCAGCGATCAGGGCCCGTATGGCTACACCTTC
few	TRBV30	TRBD1	TRBJ1-4	CAWSGRGREKLFF	TGTGCCTGGAGTGGCAGGGGGCGGGAAAAACTGTTTTTT
.	TRBV30	TRBD2	TRBJ2-7	CAWTGGRAYEQYF	TGTGCCTGGACGGGCGGGAGGGCCTACGAGCAGTACTTC
few	TRBV30	.	TRBJ2-7	CAWIPTASPYEQYF	TGTGCCTGGATTCCTACGGCTAGTCCCTACGAGCAGTACTTC
.	TRBV27	TRBD1	TRBJ1-2	CASSLSGQGLGGYTF	TGTGCCAGCAGTTTATCGGGACAGGGCCTCGGAGGCTACACCTTC
.	TRBV15	.	TRBJ2-5	CATSRSLGSLQETQYF	TGTGCCACCAGCAGATCCCTGGGCAGCCTCCAAGAGACCCAGTACTTC
.	TRBV18	.	TRBJ2-4	CASSPWTNKNIQYF	TGTGCCAGCTCACCCTGGACTAACAAAAACATTCAGTACTTC
few	TRBV28	.	TRBJ2-7	CASISISGTRTSQQYF	TGTGCCAGCATTTCGATCTCGGGGACAAGGACTAGTCAGCAGTACTTC
.	TRBV7-9	TRBD1	TRBJ1-3	CASSHSTGDGNTIYF	TGTGCCAGCAGCCATTCCACAGGGGATGGAAACACCATATATTTT
few	TRBV4-3	TRBD1	TRBJ1-2	CASSKGRTGASDGYTF	TGCGCCAGCAGCAAGGGTAGGACAGGGGCCTCTGACGGCTACACCTTC
few	TRBV9	.	TRBJ1-2	CASSVAGNSYGYTF	TGTGCCAGCAGCGTAGCAGGGAACTCCTATGGCTACACCTTC
.	TRBV6-5	TRBD1	TRBJ1-2	CASSEVTGSYGYTF	TGTGCCAGCAGCGAAGTGACAGGGAGCTATGGCTACACCTTC
few	TRBV7-2	.	TRBJ2-5	CASSLGGSQETQYF	TGTGCCAGCAGCTTAGGAGGTTCCCAAGAGACCCAGTACTTC
.	TRBV5-1	TRBD1	TRBJ2-1	CASSLKQGSYNEQFF	TGCGCCAGCAGCTTAAAACAGGGGTCCTACAATGAGCAGTTCTTC
few	TRBV29-1	.	TRBJ2-7	CSGKGEGLYEQYF	TGCAGCGGGAAGGGGGAAGGACTCTACGAGCAGTACTTC
.	TRBV7-2	.	TRBJ2-3	CASSPFQAGFSTDTQYF	TGTGCCAGCAGCCCATTTCAAGCGGGCTTCAGCACAGATACGCAGTATTTT
.	TRBV9	.	TRBJ1-6	CASSVAGGARNSPLHF	TGTGCCAGCAGCGTAGCGGGGGGCGCTCGTAATTCACCCCTCCACTTT
.	TRBV5-1	.	TRBJ1-1	CASSLEADTEAFF	TGCGCCAGCAGCTTAGAAGCGGACACTGAAGCTTTCTTT
.	TRBV28	.	TRBJ1-2	CASSLLIEGLQGGYTF	TGTGCCAGCAGTTTATTGATAGAGGGACTCCAAGGAGGCTACACCTTC
.	TRBV30	TRBD1	TRBJ1-4	CAWSGGQGEKLFF	TGTGCCTGGAGTGGGGGACAGGGTGAAAAACTGTTTTTT
few	TRBV11-2	.	TRBJ2-1	CASSLEFGGSSYNEQFF	TGTGCCAGCAGCTTAGAGTTTGGGGGGAGCTCCTACAATGAGCAGTTCTTC
.	TRBV19	TRBD2	TRBJ2-3	CASRAGLAGVSDTQYF	TGTGCCAGTAGAGCCGGACTAGCGGGAGTGTCAGATACGCAGTATTTT
few	TRBV18	.	TRBJ1-5	CASSLRAFSNQPQHF	TGTGCCAGCTCACTCAGGGCTTTTAGCAATCAGCCCCAGCATTTT
few	TRBV7-2	.	TRBJ1-6	CASSSQRSPLHF	TGTGCCAGCAGCTCGCAGAGGTCACCCCTCCACTTT
few	TRBV29-1	.	TRBJ2-7	CSVRTLAELRIF	TGCAGCGTCCGAACCTTAGCGGAGTTGAGGATCTTC
.	TRBV5-4	TRBD2	TRBJ2-1	CASRSGTSGYNEQFF	TGTGCCAGCAGGTCCGGGACTAGCGGCTACAATGAGCAGTTCTTC